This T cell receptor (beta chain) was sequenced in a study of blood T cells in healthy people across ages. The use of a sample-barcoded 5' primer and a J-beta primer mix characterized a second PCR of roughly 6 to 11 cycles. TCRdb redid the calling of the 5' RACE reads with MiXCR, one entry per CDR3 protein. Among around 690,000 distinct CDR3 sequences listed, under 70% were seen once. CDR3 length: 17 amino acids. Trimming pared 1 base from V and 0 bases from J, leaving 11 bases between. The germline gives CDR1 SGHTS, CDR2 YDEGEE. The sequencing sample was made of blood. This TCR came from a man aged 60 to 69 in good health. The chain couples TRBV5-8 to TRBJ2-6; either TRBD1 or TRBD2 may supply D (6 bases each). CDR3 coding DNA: TGTGCCAGCAGCTTGACGGGGGCTACCTCTGGGGCCAACGTCCTGACTTTC. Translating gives CASSLTGATSGANVLTF.